This entry features one T cell receptor beta chain sequence. In germline, CDR1 is KGHSH, CDR2 LQKENI. V was clipped by 3 bases and J by 4 bases, with 16 bases between them. The CDR3 extends over 16 amino acids. This sample is drawn from a study of blood T cell repertoires in COVID-19. The data were produced by immunoSEQ multiplex PCR, yet TCRdb's version contains in-frame clones alone and is incomplete. Among about 23,000 clones listed, approximately 94% were seen once. The sequence came from a woman aged 45-59 years with active COVID-19. The rearrangement uses TRBV18 and TRBJ2-1; a weak D match, TRBD2 (6 bases). Sequencing was done on a sample of peripheral blood. The CDR3 bases are TGTGCCAGCTCACCGGCCGGGAGCAGGGCATACAATGAGCAGTTCTTC. It translates to CASSPAGSRAYNEQFF.